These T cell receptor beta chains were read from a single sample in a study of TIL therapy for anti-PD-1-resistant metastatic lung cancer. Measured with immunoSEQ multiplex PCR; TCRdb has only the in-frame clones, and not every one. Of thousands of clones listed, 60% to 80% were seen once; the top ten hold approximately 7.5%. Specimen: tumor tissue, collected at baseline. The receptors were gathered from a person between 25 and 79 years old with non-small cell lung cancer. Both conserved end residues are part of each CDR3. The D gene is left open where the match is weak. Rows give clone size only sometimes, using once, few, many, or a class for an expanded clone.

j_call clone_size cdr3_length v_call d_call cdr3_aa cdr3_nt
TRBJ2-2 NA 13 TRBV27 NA CASSLLGTGELFF TGTGCCAGCAGTCTTCTCGGGACCGGGGAGCTGTTTTTT
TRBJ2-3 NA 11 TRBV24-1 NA CATSAGNTQYF TGTGCCACCAGTGCGGGGAATACGCAGTATTTT
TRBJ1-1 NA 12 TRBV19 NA CAITHRDTEAFF TGTGCCATCACCCACAGGGACACTGAAGCTTTCTTT
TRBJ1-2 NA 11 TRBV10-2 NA CASSADYGYTF TGCGCCAGCAGTGCTGATTATGGCTACACCTTC
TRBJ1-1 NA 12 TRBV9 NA CASSPLNTEAFF TGTGCCAGCAGCCCCCTAAATACTGAAGCTTTCTTT
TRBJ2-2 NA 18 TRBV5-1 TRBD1 CARSRGTGGKRNTGELFF TGCGCCCGCAGCCGCGGGACAGGGGGGAAACGGAACACCGGGGAGCTGTTTTTT
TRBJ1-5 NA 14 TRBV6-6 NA CASSPGLGNQPQHF TGTGCCAGCAGCCCAGGGTTAGGCAATCAGCCCCAGCATTTT
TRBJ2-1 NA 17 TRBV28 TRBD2 CASSPRKPGRSYNEQFF TGTGCCAGCAGTCCACGGAAACCCGGGAGGTCCTACAATGAGCAGTTCTTC
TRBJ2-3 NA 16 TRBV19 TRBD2 CASSMGAGVSTDTQYF TGTGCCAGTAGTATGGGCGCGGGGGTCTCCACAGATACGCAGTATTTT
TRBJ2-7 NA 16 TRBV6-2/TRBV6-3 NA CASSYPPDYLVYEQYF TGTGCCAGCAGTTACCCTCCCGACTACCTTGTTTACGAGCAGTACTTC
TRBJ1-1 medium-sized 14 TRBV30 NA CAWRWSGANTEAFF TGTGCCTGGAGATGGAGTGGGGCCAACACTGAAGCTTTCTTT
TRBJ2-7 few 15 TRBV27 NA CASSLQIGPNYEQYF TGTGCCAGCAGTTTACAGATAGGTCCCAACTACGAGCAGTACTTC
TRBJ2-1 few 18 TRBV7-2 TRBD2 CASSLLGARVAGRNEQFF TGTGCCAGCAGCTTATTGGGTGCGAGGGTAGCGGGGAGGAATGAGCAGTTCTTC
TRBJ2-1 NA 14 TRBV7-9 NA CASSIRDAGNEQFF TGTGCCAGCAGCATAAGGGACGCAGGGAATGAGCAGTTCTTC
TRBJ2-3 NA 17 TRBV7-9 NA CASSDRGWSGPTDTQYF TGTGCCAGCAGCGATAGGGGCTGGTCAGGGCCCACAGATACGCAGTATTTT
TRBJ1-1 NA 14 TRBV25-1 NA CASSGAAEARGAFF TGTGCCAGCAGTGGGGCAGCCGAAGCCCGTGGAGCTTTCTTT
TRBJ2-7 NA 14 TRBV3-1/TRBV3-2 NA CASSQDPSSYEQYF TGTGCCAGCAGCCAAGATCCCAGCTCCTACGAGCAGTACTTC
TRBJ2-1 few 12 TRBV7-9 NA CASSDYYNEQFF TGTGCCAGCAGCGACTACTACAATGAGCAGTTCTTC
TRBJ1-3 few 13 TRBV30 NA CAWTRAGGNTIYF TGTGCCTGGACCCGTGCCGGCGGAAACACCATATATTTT
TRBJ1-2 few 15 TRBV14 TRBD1 CASSLSGQGRGGYTF TGTGCCAGCAGCCTCTCAGGACAGGGAAGAGGTGGCTACACCTTC
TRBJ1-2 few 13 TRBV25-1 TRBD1 CASSGGQIYGYTF TGTGCCAGCAGTGGGGGACAGATCTATGGCTACACCTTC
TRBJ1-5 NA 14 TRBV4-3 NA CASSQEVGRQPQHF TGCGCCAGCAGCCAAGAAGTTGGAAGGCAGCCCCAGCATTTT
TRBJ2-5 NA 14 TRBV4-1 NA CASSQNRDAGTQYF TGCGCCAGCAGCCAAAACCGGGATGCCGGGACCCAGTACTTC
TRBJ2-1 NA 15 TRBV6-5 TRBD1 CASSYGAGGTHEQFF TGTGCCAGCAGTTACGGGGCAGGGGGAACCCATGAGCAGTTCTTC